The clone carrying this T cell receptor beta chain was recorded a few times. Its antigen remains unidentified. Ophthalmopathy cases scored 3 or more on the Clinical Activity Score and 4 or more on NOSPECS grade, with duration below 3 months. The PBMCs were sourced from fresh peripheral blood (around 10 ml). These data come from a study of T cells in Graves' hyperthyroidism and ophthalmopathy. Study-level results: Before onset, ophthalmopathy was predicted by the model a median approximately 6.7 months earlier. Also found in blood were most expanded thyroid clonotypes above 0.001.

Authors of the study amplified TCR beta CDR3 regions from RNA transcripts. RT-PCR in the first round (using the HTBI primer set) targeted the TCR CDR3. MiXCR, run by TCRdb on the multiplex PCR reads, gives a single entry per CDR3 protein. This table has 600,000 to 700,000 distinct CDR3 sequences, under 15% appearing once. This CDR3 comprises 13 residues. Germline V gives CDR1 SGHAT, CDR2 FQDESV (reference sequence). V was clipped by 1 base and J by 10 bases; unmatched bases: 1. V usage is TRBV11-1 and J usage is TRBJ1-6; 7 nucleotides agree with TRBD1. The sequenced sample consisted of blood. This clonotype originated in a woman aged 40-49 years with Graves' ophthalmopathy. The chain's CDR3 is CASSLEGASPLHF. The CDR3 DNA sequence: TGTGCCAGCAGCTTAGAGGGGGCCTCACCCCTCCACTTT.